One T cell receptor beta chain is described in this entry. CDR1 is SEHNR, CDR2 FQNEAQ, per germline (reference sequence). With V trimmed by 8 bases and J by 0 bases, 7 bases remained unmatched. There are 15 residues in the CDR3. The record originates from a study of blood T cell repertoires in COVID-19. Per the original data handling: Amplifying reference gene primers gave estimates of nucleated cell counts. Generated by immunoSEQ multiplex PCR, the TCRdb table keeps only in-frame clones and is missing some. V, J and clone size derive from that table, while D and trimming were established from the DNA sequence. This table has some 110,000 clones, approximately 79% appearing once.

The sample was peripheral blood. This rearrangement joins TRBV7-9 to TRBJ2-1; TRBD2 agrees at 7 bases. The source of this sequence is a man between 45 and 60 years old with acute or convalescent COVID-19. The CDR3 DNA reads TGTGCCAGCTTAAGCGGGGTGAGCTCCTACAATGAGCAGTTCTTC. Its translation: CASLSGVSSYNEQFF.